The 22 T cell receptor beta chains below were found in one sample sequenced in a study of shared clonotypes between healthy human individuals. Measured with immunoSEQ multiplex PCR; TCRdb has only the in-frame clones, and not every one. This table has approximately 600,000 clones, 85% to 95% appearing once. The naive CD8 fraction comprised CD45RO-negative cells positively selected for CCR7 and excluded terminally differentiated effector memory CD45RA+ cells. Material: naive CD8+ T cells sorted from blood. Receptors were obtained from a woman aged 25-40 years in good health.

The CDR3 bases are TGTGCCAGCAGCTTACGACCAAACCAATTCTATGGCTACACCTTC. Translated: CASSLRPNQFYGYTF. This chain connects TRBV7-6 to TRBJ1-2, with D unresolved. V was pared by 2 bases and J by 4 bases, with 14 bases between. Germline V gene sequence: CDR1 SGHVS, CDR2 FNYEAQ. This CDR3 region has 15 residues.

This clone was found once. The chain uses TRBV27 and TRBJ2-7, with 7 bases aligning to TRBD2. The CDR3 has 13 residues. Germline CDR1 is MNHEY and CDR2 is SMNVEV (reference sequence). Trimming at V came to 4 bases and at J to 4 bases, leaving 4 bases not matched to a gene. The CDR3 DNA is TGTGCCAGCAGTTCATGGGGGGGTTACGAGCAGTACTTC. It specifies CASSSWGGYEQYF.

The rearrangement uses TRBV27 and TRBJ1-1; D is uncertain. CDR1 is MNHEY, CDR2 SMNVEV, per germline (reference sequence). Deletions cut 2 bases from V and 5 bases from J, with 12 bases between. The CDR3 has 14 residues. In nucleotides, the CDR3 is TGTGCCAGCAGTTTAGACGGGTTGCGTACTGAAGCTTTCTTT. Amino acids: CASSLDGLRTEAFF.

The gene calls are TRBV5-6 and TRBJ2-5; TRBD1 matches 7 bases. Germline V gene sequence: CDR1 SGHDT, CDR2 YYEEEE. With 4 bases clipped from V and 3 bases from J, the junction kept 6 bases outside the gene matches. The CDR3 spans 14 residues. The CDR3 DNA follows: TGTGCCAGCAGCCTGGACAGGTCGGAAGAGACCCAGTACTTC. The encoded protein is CASSLDRSEETQYF.

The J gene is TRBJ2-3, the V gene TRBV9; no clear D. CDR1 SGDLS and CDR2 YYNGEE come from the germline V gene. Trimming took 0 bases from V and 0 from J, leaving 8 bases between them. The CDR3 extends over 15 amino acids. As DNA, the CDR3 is TGTGCCAGCAGCGTAGACGGATCTAGCACAGATACGCAGTATTTT. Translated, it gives CASSVDGSSTDTQYF.

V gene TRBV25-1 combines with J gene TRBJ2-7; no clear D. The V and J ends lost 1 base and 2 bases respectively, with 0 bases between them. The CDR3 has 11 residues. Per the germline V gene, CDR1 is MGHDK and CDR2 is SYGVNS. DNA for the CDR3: TGTGCCAGCAGTGAATCCTACGAGCAGTACTTC. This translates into CASSESYEQYF.

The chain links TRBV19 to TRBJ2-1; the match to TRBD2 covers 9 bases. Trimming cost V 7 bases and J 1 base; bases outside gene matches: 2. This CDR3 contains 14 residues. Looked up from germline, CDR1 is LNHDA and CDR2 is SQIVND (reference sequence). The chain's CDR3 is CASNAGGSYNEQFF. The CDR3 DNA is TGTGCCAGTAACGCGGGAGGGTCCTACAATGAGCAGTTCTTC.

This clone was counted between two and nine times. CDR3 amino acids: CAWSLQGNQPQHF. The CDR3 bases are TGTGCCTGGAGCTTACAGGGCAATCAGCCCCAGCATTTT. The V gene is TRBV30, the J gene TRBJ1-5; perhaps TRBD1 as D (5 bases). Germline CDR1 is GTSNPN and CDR2 is SVGIG (reference sequence). There are 13 residues in the CDR3. V was pared by 3 bases and J by 2 bases, with 8 bases between.

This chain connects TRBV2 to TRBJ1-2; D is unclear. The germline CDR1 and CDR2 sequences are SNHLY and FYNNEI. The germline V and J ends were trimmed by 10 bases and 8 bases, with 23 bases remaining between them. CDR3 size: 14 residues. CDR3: CATPDGINAVGYTF. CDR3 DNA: TGTGCCACTCCGGACGGAATAAACGCTGTCGGCTACACCTTC.

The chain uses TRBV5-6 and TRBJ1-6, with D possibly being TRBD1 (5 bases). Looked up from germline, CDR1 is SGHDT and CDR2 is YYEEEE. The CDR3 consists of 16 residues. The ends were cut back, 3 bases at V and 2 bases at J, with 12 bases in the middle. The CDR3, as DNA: TGTGCCAGCAGCTATTGGGACGTCGCCTATAATTCACCCCTCCACTTT. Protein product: CASSYWDVAYNSPLHF.

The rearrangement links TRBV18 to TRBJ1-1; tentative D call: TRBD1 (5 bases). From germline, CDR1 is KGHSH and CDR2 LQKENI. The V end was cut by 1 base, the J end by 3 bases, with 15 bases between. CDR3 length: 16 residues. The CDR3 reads CASSPRPGSKDTEAFF. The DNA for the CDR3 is TGTGCCAGCTCACCACGGCCAGGGAGCAAGGACACTGAAGCTTTCTTT.

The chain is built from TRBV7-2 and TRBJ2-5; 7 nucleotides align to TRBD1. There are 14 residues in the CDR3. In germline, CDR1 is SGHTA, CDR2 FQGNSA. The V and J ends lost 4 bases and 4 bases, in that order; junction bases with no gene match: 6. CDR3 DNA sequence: TGTGCCAGCAGCTCATTGACAGGGAGAGAGACCCAGTACTTC. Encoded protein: CASSSLTGRETQYF.

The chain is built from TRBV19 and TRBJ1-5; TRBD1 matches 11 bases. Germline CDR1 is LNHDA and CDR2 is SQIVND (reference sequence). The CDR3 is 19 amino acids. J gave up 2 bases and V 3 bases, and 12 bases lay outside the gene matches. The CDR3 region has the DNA TGTGCCAGTAGTATTGGGCCGGGACAGGGGGGACCGGGCAATCAGCCCCAGCATTTT. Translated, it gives CASSIGPGQGGPGNQPQHF.

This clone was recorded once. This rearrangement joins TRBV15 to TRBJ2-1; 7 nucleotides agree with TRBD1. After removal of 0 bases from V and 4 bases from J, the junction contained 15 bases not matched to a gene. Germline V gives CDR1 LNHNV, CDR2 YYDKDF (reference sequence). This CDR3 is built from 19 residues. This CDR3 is CATSRDYPDGQAHYNEQFF. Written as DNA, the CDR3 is TGTGCCACCAGCAGAGATTATCCCGATGGACAGGCCCATTACAATGAGCAGTTCTTC.

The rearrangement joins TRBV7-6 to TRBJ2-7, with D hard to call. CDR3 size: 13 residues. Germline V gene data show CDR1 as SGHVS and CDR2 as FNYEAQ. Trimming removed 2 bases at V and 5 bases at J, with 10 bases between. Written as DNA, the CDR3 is TGTGCCAGCAGCTTACGAAGAGGCCACGAGCAGTACTTC. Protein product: CASSLRRGHEQYF. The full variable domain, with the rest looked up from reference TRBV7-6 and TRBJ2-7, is GAGVSQSPRYKVTKRGQDVALRCDPISGHVSLYWYRQALGQGPEFLTYFNYEAQQDKSGLPNDRFSAERPEGSISTLTIQRTEQRDSAMYRCASSLRRGHEQYFGPGTRLTVT.

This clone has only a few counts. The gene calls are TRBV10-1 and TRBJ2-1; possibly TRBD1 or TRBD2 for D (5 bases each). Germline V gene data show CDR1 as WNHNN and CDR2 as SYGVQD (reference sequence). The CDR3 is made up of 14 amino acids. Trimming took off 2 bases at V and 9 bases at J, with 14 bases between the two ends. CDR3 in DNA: TGCGCCAGCAGTGAGGTCGCGGCTGGGGGTGAGCAGTTCTTC. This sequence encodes CASSEVAAGGEQFF.

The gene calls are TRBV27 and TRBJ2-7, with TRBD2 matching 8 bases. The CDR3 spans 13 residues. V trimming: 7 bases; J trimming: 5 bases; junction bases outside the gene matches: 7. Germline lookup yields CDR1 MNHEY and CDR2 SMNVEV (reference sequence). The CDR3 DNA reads TGTGCCAGCATGAGCGGGAGCTTGCACGAGCAGTACTTC. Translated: CASMSGSLHEQYF.

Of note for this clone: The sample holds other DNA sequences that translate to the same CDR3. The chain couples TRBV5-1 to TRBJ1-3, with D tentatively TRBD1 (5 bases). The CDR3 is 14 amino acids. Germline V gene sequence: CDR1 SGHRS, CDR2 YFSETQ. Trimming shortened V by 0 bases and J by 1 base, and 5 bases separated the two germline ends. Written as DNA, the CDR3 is TGCGCCAGCAGCTTGGCAGGGTCTGGAAACACCATATATTTT. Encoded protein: CASSLAGSGNTIYF.

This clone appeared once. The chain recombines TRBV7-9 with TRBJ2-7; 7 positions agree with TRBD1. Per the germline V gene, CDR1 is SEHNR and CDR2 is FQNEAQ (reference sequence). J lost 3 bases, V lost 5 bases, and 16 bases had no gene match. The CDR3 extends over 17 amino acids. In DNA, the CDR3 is TGTGCCAGCAGCCCCCACGGAAAAGGGGGCGTCGACTACGAGCAGTACTTC. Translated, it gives CASSPHGKGGVDYEQYF.

CDR3 loop: CASSGGGFSYEQYF. In DNA, the CDR3 is TGTGCCAGCAGCGGGGGAGGGTTTTCCTACGAGCAGTACTTC. The rearrangement uses TRBV28 and TRBJ2-7, with 7 positions matching TRBD2. V was clipped by 6 bases and J by 1 base; unmatched bases: 6. CDR1 and CDR2 (germline): MDHEN, SYDVKM. The CDR3 runs to 14 residues.

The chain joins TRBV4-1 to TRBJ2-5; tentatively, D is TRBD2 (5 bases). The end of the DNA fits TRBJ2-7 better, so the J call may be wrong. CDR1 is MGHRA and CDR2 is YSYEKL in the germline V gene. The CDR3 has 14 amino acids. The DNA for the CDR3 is TGCGCCAGCAGCCAAGTAGGGTTCGGAGGCGAGCAGTACTTC. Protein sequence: CASSQVGFGGEQYF.

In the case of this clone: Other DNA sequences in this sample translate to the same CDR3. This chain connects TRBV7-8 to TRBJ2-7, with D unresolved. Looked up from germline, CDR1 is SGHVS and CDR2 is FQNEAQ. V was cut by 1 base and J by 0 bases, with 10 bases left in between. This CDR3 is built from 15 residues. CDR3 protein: CASSLGRSSSYEQYF. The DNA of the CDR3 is TGTGCCAGCAGCTTAGGACGGTCGAGCTCCTACGAGCAGTACTTC.